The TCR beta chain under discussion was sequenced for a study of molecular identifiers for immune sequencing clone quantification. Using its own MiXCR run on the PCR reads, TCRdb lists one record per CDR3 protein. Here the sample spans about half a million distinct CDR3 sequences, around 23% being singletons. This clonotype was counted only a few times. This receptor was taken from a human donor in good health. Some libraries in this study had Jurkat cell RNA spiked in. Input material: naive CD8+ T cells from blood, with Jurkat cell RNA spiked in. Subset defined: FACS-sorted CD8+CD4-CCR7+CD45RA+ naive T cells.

The CDR3 loop is CATCTDTQYF. DNA for the CDR3: TGTGCCACGTGCACAGATACGCAGTATTTT. The V and J genes are TRBV24-1 and TRBJ2-3; no reliable D call. The CDR3 is 10 amino acids. Germline V CDR1 and CDR2: KGHDR, SFDVKD. V was trimmed by 10 bases and J by 1 base, leaving 2 bases between them.